A selection of T cell receptor beta chains follows, all from one sample in a study of blood T cells in healthy people across ages. TCRdb itself ran the 5' RACE reads through MiXCR, one entry per CDR3 protein. The repertoire holds more than 700,000 distinct CDR3 sequences, with about half as singletons. Source material: blood. These TCRs come from an older man in good health. Each CDR3 is given with its conserved first and last residue. Fields, in order: D gene, clone size, J gene, V gene, CDR3 protein, CDR3 DNA. A D gene is named only where the DNA matches it firmly. The size entry is marked missing in some rows and otherwise reads once, few, many or a size class.

>NA|NA|TRBJ2-7|TRBV6-6
CASSPSRSSYEQYF
TGTGCCAGCAGTCCCTCGAGGAGCTCCTACGAGCAGTACTTC
>NA|NA|TRBJ1-4|TRBV29-1
CSVEWRAKLFF
TGCAGCGTTGAATGGCGGGCAAAACTGTTTTTT
>NA|NA|TRBJ2-7|TRBV29-1
CSVEGLADSYEQYF
TGCAGCGTTGAAGGGTTAGCGGACTCCTACGAGCAGTACTTC
>TRBD1|many|TRBJ2-5|TRBV6-2/TRBV6-3
CASSDGQGSETQYF
TGTGCCAGCAGTGACGGACAGGGATCAGAGACCCAGTACTTC
>TRBD1|NA|TRBJ1-5|TRBV9
CASPRHQGQRNQPQHF
TGTGCCAGCCCGAGGCACCAGGGACAGAGAAATCAGCCCCAGCATTTT
>NA|few|TRBJ2-7|TRBV7-9
CASSPGTVPYEQYF
TGTGCCAGCAGCCCCGGGACGGTTCCCTACGAGCAGTACTTC
>TRBD2|NA|TRBJ2-1|TRBV5-6
CASSLMGLAHNEQFF
TGTGCCAGCAGCTTGATGGGACTAGCGCACAATGAGCAGTTCTTC
>TRBD1|NA|TRBJ1-4|TRBV12-3/TRBV12-4
CASGDSPATNEKLFF
TGTGCCAGCGGGGACAGTCCCGCAACTAATGAAAAACTGTTTTTT
>NA|NA|TRBJ2-5|TRBV5-5
CASSLNIIGQETQYF
TGTGCCAGCAGCTTGAACATCATTGGCCAAGAGACCCAGTACTTC
>TRBD1|few|TRBJ2-3|TRBV12-3/TRBV12-4
CASSLRTGYTDTQYF
TGTGCCAGCAGTTTAAGGACAGGGTACACAGATACGCAGTATTTT
>TRBD2|NA|TRBJ2-5|TRBV5-1
CASSFSGTSDETQYF
TGCGCCAGCAGCTTCTCCGGGACTAGCGACGAGACCCAGTACTTC
>NA|NA|TRBJ2-5|TRBV28
CASVGSLDLGETQYF
TGTGCCAGCGTAGGGTCCTTAGACTTGGGGGAGACCCAGTACTTC
>NA|NA|TRBJ2-3|TRBV10-2
CASAIAGTQYF
TGCGCCAGCGCCATCGCAGGTACGCAGTATTTT
>TRBD2|few|TRBJ2-7|TRBV7-2
CASSLSKLAGAEQYF
TGTGCCAGCAGCTTAAGCAAACTAGCGGGAGCCGAGCAGTACTTC
>TRBD1|NA|TRBJ2-7|TRBV28
CASSFRDRGHTIEQYF
TGTGCCAGCAGTTTTCGGGACAGGGGGCATACCATTGAGCAGTACTTC
>TRBD2|NA|TRBJ2-1|TRBV9
CASSIEAGGYNEQFF
TGTGCCAGCAGCATTGAGGCGGGAGGTTACAATGAGCAGTTCTTC
>NA|NA|TRBJ2-7|TRBV9
CASSVGQDSSYGQYF
TGTGCCAGCAGCGTAGGACAGGACAGCTCCTACGGGCAGTACTTC
>NA|NA|TRBJ1-2|TRBV20-1
CSAPDRANYGYTF
TGCAGTGCCCCGGACAGAGCTAACTATGGCTACACCTTC
>TRBD1|NA|TRBJ1-5|TRBV5-5
CASSWDRRSNQPQHF
TGTGCCAGCAGCTGGGACAGGCGGAGTAATCAGCCCCAGCATTTT
>NA|NA|TRBJ2-3|TRBV7-3
CASSLGPYTDTQYF
TGTGCCAGCAGCTTAGGACCCTACACAGATACGCAGTATTTT
>TRBD2|once|TRBJ2-1|TRBV6-2/TRBV6-3
CASRGLAGGINEQFF
TGTGCCAGCAGGGGACTAGCGGGAGGGATCAATGAGCAGTTCTTC
>NA|NA|TRBJ2-3|TRBV4-2
CASSQAIGADTQYF
TGTGCCAGCAGCCAAGCCATTGGGGCAGATACGCAGTATTTT
>TRBD2|NA|TRBJ2-5|TRBV7-8
CASSFPPGLASNPWGETQYF
TGTGCCAGCAGCTTTCCACCGGGACTAGCGAGTAATCCGTGGGGAGAGACCCAGTACTTC
>NA|NA|TRBJ2-5|TRBV27
CASRARGETQYF
TGTGCCAGCAGAGCCAGAGGAGAGACCCAGTACTTC
>TRBD2|few|TRBJ2-1|TRBV4-3
CASSQETSGRDYGEQFF
TGCGCCAGCAGCCAAGAGACTAGCGGGAGGGATTATGGTGAGCAGTTCTTC
>NA|NA|TRBJ2-5|TRBV20-1
CSADSGPSYNEQYF
TGCAGTGCAGATAGCGGACCCTCCTACAATGAGCAGTACTTC
>NA|NA|TRBJ2-3|TRBV6-5
CASSYRMNRAHGTQYF
TGTGCCAGCAGTTACAGGATGAACAGGGCTCACGGGACGCAGTATTTT
>TRBD2|NA|TRBJ2-7|TRBV10-3
CAIRPDSPLAGTGYEQYF
TGTGCCATCAGGCCGGACAGTCCACTAGCGGGGACGGGCTACGAGCAGTACTTC
>NA|NA|TRBJ1-1|TRBV30
CAWITRKIPQGTMNTEAFF
TGTGCCTGGATCACTCGAAAGATACCACAGGGAACGATGAACACTGAAGCTTTCTTT
>NA|few|TRBJ2-4|TRBV28
CASSLWRGRAKNIQYF
TGTGCCAGCAGTTTATGGCGGGGTCGAGCCAAAAACATTCAGTACTTC
>NA|NA|TRBJ2-5|TRBV2
CASSEEDAASVETQYF
TGTGCCAGCAGTGAGGAGGACGCCGCTAGTGTGGAGACCCAGTACTTC
>NA|NA|TRBJ1-2|TRBV20-1
CSASAVGGNYGYTF
TGCAGTGCTAGTGCAGTGGGGGGCAACTATGGCTACACCTTC
>TRBD1|few|TRBJ1-2|TRBV6-4
CASTPEQGTFEGYTF
TGTGCCAGCACACCGGAACAGGGGACCTTCGAGGGCTACACCTTC
>NA|NA|TRBJ2-1|TRBV29-1
CSVAGGTYNEQFF
TGCAGCGTTGCTGGGGGGACCTACAATGAGCAGTTCTTC
>NA|NA|TRBJ1-5|TRBV12-3/TRBV12-4
CASSVTDNQPQHF
TGTGCCAGCAGTGTTACAGACAATCAGCCCCAGCATTTT
>NA|few|TRBJ2-7|TRBV20-1
CSADQGWTYEQYF
TGCAGTGCGGACCAGGGGTGGACCTACGAGCAGTACTTC
>NA|NA|TRBJ2-2|TRBV3-1
CASRDSGKDGELFF
TGTGCCAGCAGGGACAGCGGGAAGGACGGGGAGCTGTTTTTT
>TRBD1|NA|TRBJ2-5|TRBV9
CASSAHRDRSETQYF
TGTGCCAGCAGCGCCCACCGGGACAGAAGTGAGACCCAGTACTTC
>NA|once|TRBJ2-4|TRBV19
CASIPRDGDEQYF
TGTGCCAGTATTCCCCGGGACGGCGATGAGCAGTACTTC
>NA|NA|TRBJ2-5|TRBV9
CASSVDGYADVLETQYF
TGTGCCAGCAGCGTAGATGGCTACGCGGATGTGTTGGAGACCCAGTACTTC
>NA|many|TRBJ2-1|TRBV20-1
CSARDFMAIGNEQFF
TGCAGTGCTAGAGACTTTATGGCAATAGGGAATGAGCAGTTCTTC
>TRBD2|NA|TRBJ2-7|TRBV7-2
CASSSGGTSGIFYEQYF
TGTGCCAGCAGCTCTGGGGGGACTAGCGGGATTTTCTACGAGCAGTACTTC
>TRBD2|NA|TRBJ2-7|TRBV7-3
CAGSPGTSEQYF
TGTGCCGGCAGCCCAGGGACTAGCGAGCAGTACTTC